The clone carrying this TCR beta chain was observed at least ten times. The antigen is not known. Time point given: sample taken at primary tumor resection. From tumor, nontumor lung or frozen PBMC, whole RNA was taken unsorted for sequencing. With 0 bases removed from V and 5 bases from J, the gap between germline ends came to 7 bases. The CDR3 covers 13 residues. Germline values: CDR1 LNHNV, CDR2 YYDKDF (reference sequence). This sample stems from a study of spatial heterogeneity in lung cancer. Study results and limitations: Within tumors, counts of expanded alpha and beta TCRs tracked tumor mutation counts.

In TCRdb, the 5' RACE reads were re-called with MiXCR into one record per CDR3 protein. This repertoire shows 25,000 to 30,000 distinct CDR3 sequences, roughly 6.9% found once; its top ten account for about 24%. The material was lung tumor tissue, obtained at surgery. The gene calls are TRBV15 and TRBJ2-5; D gene uncertain. The sequence was collected from a male donor with early-stage non-small cell lung cancer. CDR3 residues: CATSRDTWETQYF. As DNA, the CDR3 is TGTGCCACCAGCAGAGACACATGGGAGACCCAGTACTTC.